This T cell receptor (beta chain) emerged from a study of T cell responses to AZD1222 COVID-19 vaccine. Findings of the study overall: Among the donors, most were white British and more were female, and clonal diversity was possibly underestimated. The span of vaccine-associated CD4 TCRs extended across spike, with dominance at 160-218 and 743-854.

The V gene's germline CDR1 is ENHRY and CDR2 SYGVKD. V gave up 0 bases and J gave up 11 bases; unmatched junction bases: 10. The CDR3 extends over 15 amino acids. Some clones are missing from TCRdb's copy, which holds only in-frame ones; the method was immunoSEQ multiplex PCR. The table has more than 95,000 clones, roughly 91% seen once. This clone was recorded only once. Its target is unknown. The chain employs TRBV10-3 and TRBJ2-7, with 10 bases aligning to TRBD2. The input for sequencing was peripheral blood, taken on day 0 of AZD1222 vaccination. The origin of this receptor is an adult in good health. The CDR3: CAISESFSSGTSEYF. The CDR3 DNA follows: TGTGCCATCAGTGAGTCTTTTAGCTCCGGGACTAGCGAGTACTTC.